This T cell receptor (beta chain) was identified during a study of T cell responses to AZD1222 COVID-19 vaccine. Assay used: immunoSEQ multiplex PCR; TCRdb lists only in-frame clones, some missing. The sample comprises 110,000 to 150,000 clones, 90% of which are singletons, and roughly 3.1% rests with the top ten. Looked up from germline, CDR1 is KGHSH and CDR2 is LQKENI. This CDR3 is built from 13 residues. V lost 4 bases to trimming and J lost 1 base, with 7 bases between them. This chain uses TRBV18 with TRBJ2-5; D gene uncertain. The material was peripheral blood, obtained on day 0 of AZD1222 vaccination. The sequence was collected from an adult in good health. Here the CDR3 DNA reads TGTGCCAGCTCACGACAAAGCCAAGAGACCCAGTACTTC. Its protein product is CASSRQSQETQYF.